This T cell receptor beta chain came from a study of blood T cell repertoires in COVID-19. Study context: PBMCs, B-cell-depleted T cells, or T cells were the source of the cDNA or gDNA that made up the material.

TCRdb's copy holds only in-frame clones and misses some; the assay was immunoSEQ multiplex PCR. In the table there are around 60,000 clones, approximately 92% of which are singletons. Sequencing was done on a sample of peripheral blood. This TCR came from a man aged 50-59 years with active COVID-19.

As DNA, the CDR3 is TGTGCCAGTAGAACCAGGGGACAGGGGGCATATGGCTACACCTTC. The encoded protein is CASRTRGQGAYGYTF. This chain uses TRBV19 with TRBJ1-2, with 12 bases fitting TRBD1. The CDR3 covers 15 residues. V dropped 6 bases and J dropped 5; count of bases not matched to a gene: 7. The germline V gene has CDR1 LNHDA and CDR2 SQIVND (reference sequence).